This TCR beta chain was identified during a study of cytotoxic CD8 clonotypes in ibrutinib-treated CLL. Study-wide context: Among responders, approximately 24 were partial and 2 complete; after median roughly 66 months, about 15 stayed remitted and roughly twelve progressed. Response samples came after a median roughly 11 months of treatment, range 6 to 36. Samples had a mean of approximately 240,000 productive templates and some 88,000 productive rearrangements.

A 1 in 200,000 to 1 in 1 million T cell depth was the sequencing target. Method: immunoSEQ multiplex PCR; TCRdb's copy keeps in-frame clones and lacks some. Of approximately 90,000 clones listed, 70% to 80% were seen once; the top ten hold around 25%. The CDR3 is made up of 15 amino acids. The V gene's germline CDR1 is LGHNA and CDR2 YNFKEQ. Trimming cost V 6 bases and J 1 base, with 16 bases left between them. This sample comprised PBMCs, obtained after 24 months of ibrutinib treatment. The source of this sequence is a human donor with chronic lymphocytic leukemia. This chain joins TRBV4-2 and TRBJ2-7; D not resolved. The CDR3 here is CASRGSQWPSYEQYF. Here the CDR3 DNA reads TGTGCCAGCAGAGGATCTCAGTGGCCGTCCTACGAGCAGTACTTC.